This TCR beta chain was identified in a study of identical twins. Study findings and constraints: The study based its conclusions on cross-sectional statistical analysis and did not follow the same donors. Invariant T cells like MAIT and iNKT could partly confound the zero-insertion analyses. Out-of-frame beta sequences exhibited a weaker degree of excess twin sharing. There was more out-of-frame TCR alpha sharing in monozygotic twins than models estimated.

In TCRdb, the 5' RACE reads were re-called with MiXCR into one record per CDR3 protein. The sample consists of 420,000 or so distinct CDR3 sequences, approximately 17% of them appearing once. The CDR3 extends over 13 amino acids. Germline lookup yields CDR1 KGHSH and CDR2 LQKENI. Deletions cut 3 bases from V and 1 base from J, with 5 bases between. About this clonotype itself: Antigen unknown.

J is TRBJ2-3 and V is TRBV18; D is unclear. The sequencing sample was made of naive T cells sorted from blood. This clonotype originated in a man aged 50-59 years in good health. CDR3 nucleotides: TGTGCCAGCTCACCTGTTGGCACAGATACGCAGTATTTT. This sequence encodes CASSPVGTDTQYF.